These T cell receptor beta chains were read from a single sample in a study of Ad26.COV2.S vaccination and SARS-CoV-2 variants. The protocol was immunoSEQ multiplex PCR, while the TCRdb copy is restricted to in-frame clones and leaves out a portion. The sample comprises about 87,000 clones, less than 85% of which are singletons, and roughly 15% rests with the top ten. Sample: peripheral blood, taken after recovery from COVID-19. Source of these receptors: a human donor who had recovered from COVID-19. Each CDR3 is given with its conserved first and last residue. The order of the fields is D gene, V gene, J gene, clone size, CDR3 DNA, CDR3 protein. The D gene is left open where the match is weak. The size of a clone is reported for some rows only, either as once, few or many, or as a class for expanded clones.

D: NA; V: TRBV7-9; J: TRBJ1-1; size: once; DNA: TGTGCCAGCAGCTTAGGCAGGGGTGCCACTGAAGCTTTCTTT; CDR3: CASSLGRGATEAFF
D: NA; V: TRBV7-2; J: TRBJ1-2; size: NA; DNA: TGTGCCAGCAGCTTACAGGGTTCTCCTAACTATGGCTACACCTTC; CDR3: CASSLQGSPNYGYTF
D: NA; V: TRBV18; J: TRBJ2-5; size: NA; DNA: TGTGCCAGCTCACCCCTGTCTGTCGGAACGGGCCCGGAGACCCAGTACTTC; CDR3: CASSPLSVGTGPETQYF
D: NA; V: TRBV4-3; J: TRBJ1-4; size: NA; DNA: TGCGCCAGCAGCCACCGCAGGGGTACTAATGAAAAACTGTTTTTT; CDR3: CASSHRRGTNEKLFF
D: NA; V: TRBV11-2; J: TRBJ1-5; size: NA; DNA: TGTGCCAGCAGCTTCGCGGGGGAGGGTCAGCCCCAGCATTTT; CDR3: CASSFAGEGQPQHF
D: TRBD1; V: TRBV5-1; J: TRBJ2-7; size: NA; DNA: TGCGCCAGCAGCGTATGGACAGGGAGCTACGAGCAGTACTTC; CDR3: CASSVWTGSYEQYF
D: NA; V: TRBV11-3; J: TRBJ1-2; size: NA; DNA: TGTGCCAGCAGCTCCGGGGACCTCCGGCGGTACACCTTC; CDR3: CASSSGDLRRYTF
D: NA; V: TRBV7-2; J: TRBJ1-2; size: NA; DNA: TGTGCCAGCAGCTTGGACAAGGCCTATGGCTACACCTTC; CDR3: CASSLDKAYGYTF
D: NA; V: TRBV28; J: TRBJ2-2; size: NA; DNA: TGTGCCAGCAGTTTGGCGGGTGGGCAGGAGGAGCTGTTTTTT; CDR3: CASSLAGGQEELFF
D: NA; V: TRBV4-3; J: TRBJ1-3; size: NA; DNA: TGCGCCAGCAGCCAAGTCCCTCGCGGGACGATTGGAAACACCATATATTTT; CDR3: CASSQVPRGTIGNTIYF
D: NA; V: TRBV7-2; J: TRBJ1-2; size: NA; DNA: TGTGCCAGCAGCCCCATGGCGGACTATGGCTACACCTTC; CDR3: CASSPMADYGYTF
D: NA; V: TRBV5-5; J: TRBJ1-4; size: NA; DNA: TGTGCCAGCAGCTTGGGGTTAGGGGGTGGTCCCGCTAATGAAAAACTGTTTTTT; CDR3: CASSLGLGGGPANEKLFF
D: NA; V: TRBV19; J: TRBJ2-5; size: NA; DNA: TGTGCCAGTAGTACCAACGGAAGGGAATCCTACCAAGAGACCCAGTACTTC; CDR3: CASSTNGRESYQETQYF
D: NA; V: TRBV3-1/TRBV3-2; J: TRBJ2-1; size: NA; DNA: TGTGCCAGCAGCCAGTTCATCTGGGGGGCTACCTACAATGAGCAGTTCTTC; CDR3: CASSQFIWGATYNEQFF
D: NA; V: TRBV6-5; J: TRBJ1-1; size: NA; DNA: TGTGCCAGCAGCCGGGGGGGTTCTGAAGCTTTCTTT; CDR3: CASSRGGSEAFF
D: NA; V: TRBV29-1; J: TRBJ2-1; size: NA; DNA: TGCAGCGTTGATGGCTCCGGCAGCAATGAGCAGTTCTTC; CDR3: CSVDGSGSNEQFF
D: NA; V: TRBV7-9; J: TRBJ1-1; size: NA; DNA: TGTGCCAGCAGCTTCGGGGCGAGCACTGAAGCTTTCTTT; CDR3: CASSFGASTEAFF
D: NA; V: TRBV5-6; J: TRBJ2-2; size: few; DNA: TGTGCCAGCAGCCGTGCGGGACTGATCACCGGGGAGCTGTTTTTT; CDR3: CASSRAGLITGELFF